This T cell receptor (beta chain) was sequenced during a study of somatic mutations in cytotoxic T cells in rheumatoid arthritis. The repertoire was sequenced with immunoSEQ multiplex PCR; TCRdb's copy has only in-frame clones and lacks some. The profile shows some 20,000 clones, less than 85% of them singletons. CDR1 is MGHRA, CDR2 YSYEKL, per germline. This CDR3 is 13 amino acids long. Trimming removed 7 bases from V and 3 bases from J, with 10 bases in between. The sequenced material came from CD8+ T cells sorted from blood. The receptor comes from a woman in her fifties or sixties in good health. The gene calls are TRBV4-1 and TRBJ2-1, with D perhaps matching TRBD2 (6 bases). The CDR3 region is CASMGGNYNEQFF. The CDR3 DNA reads as TGCGCCAGCATGGGGGGAAACTACAATGAGCAGTTCTTC.